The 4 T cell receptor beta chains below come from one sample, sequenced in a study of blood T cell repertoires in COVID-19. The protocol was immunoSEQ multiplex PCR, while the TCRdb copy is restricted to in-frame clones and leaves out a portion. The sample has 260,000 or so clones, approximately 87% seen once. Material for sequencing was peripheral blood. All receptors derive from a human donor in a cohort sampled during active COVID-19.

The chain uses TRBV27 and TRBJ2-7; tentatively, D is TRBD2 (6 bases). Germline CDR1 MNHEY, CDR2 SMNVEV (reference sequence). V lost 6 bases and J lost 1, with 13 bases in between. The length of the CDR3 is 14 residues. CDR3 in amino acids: CASSSYGRSYEQYF. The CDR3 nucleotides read TGTGCCAGCAGCTCTTACGGGAGATCCTACGAGCAGTACTTC.

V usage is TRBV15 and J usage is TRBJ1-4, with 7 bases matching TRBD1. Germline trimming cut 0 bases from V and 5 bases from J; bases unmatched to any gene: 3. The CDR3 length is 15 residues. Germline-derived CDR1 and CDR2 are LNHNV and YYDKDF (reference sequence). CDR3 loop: CATSRDVRGNEKLFF. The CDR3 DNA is TGTGCCACCAGCAGAGATGTCAGGGGGAATGAAAAACTGTTTTTT.

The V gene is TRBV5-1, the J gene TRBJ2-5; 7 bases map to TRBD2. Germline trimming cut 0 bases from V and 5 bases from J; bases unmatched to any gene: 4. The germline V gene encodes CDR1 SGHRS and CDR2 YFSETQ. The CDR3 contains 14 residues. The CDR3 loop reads CASSLAGAGETQYF. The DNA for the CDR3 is TGCGCCAGCAGCTTGGCCGGAGCGGGGGAGACCCAGTACTTC. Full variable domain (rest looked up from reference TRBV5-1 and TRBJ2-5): KAGVTQTPRYLIKTRGQQVTLSCSPISGHRSVSWYQQTPGQGLQFLFEYFSETQRNKGNFPGRFSGRQFSNSRSEMNVSTLELGDSALYLCASSLAGAGETQYFGPGTRLLVL.

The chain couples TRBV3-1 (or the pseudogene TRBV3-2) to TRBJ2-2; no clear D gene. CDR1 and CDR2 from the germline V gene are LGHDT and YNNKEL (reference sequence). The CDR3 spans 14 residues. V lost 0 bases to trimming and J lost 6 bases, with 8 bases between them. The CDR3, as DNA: TGTGCCAGCAGCCAAGATCTCGGAGCCGGGGAGCTGTTTTTT. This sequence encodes CASSQDLGAGELFF.